Each of the 19 T cell receptor beta chains below was sequenced from the same sample in a study of blood T cells in healthy people across ages. A second PCR, run for about 7 to 12 cycles, used a sample-barcoded 5' primer plus a J-beta primer mix. TCRdb reanalysed the 5' RACE reads using MiXCR and keeps one entry per CDR3 protein. This table has around 1,900,000 distinct CDR3 sequences, approximately 39% appearing once. Specimen: blood. The receptors here all came from a human donor in good health.

This chain joins TRBV24-1 and TRBJ1-1; D is possibly TRBD1 (5 bases). The V end lost 5 bases, the J end lost 4 bases, and 13 bases lay between the germline ends. The length of the CDR3 is 14 residues. Germline V gene data show CDR1 as KGHDR and CDR2 as SFDVKD. CDR3 in DNA: TGTGCCACCAGTGCGGGAGGGGAGGGCACTGAAGCTTTCTTT. Its protein product is CATSAGGEGTEAFF.

This clonotype showed up just a few times. This chain uses TRBV20-1 with TRBJ2-5; unclear D gene. Germline assignment: CDR1 DFQATT and CDR2 SNEGSKA (reference sequence). This CDR3 has 12 residues. The V end was cut by 0 bases, the J end by 2 bases, with 4 bases between. The CDR3 DNA is TGCAGTGCTAGAGAATGGCAAGAGACCCAGTACTTC. The encoded protein is CSAREWQETQYF.

This clonotype was observed a few times. V usage is TRBV12-3 or TRBV12-4 and J usage is TRBJ1-2; 8 nucleotides line up with TRBD1. V shed 5 bases and J 6 bases; nucleotides not matched to a gene: 8. The CDR3 is 14 amino acids. CDR3 nucleotides: TGTGCCAGCAGTCCGCGACAGGGGATAAATGGCTACACCTTC. Translating gives CASSPRQGINGYTF.

Regarding this clonotype: At one of its ends the junction is not consistent with the germline gene, which may arise from a read error. The V call is TRBV7-9, the J call TRBJ2-6, with D unclear. Per the germline V gene, CDR1 is SEHNR and CDR2 is FQNEAQ (reference sequence). There are 15 residues in the CDR3. CDR3 DNA sequence: TGTGCCAGCAGCTCACAGCTACCTGGGACCAACGTCCTGACTTTC. Translating gives CASSSQLPGTNVLTF.

This chain links TRBV4-1 with TRBJ2-5; a weak D match, TRBD2 (5 bases). Germline CDR1 reads MGHRA; CDR2 reads YSYEKL. This CDR3 comprises 14 residues. V was trimmed by 1 base and J by 11 bases, leaving 17 bases between them. CDR3 nucleotide sequence: TGCGCCAGCAGCCAAGGAGAGGGCCCCAATGAGCAGTACTTC. Translated: CASSQGEGPNEQYF.

V gene TRBV5-1 combines with J gene TRBJ1-2; no firm D call. Between the trimmed V and J ends, which lost 4 bases and 8 bases, there was a span of 18 bases. Germline V lookup: CDR1 SGHRS, CDR2 YFSETQ. The CDR3 runs to 14 residues. CDR3 in amino acids: CASSPREAAGGYTF. Written as DNA, the CDR3 is TGCGCCAGCAGCCCCCGGGAGGCCGCGGGAGGCTACACCTTC. The entire variable domain, with the rest obtained from reference TRBV5-1 and TRBJ1-2, is as follows: KAGVTQTPRYLIKTRGQQVTLSCSPISGHRSVSWYQQTPGQGLQFLFEYFSETQRNKGNFPGRFSGRQFSNSRSEMNVSTLELGDSALYLCASSPREAAGGYTFGSGTRLTVV.

The V gene is TRBV2, the J gene TRBJ2-1, with 9 positions matching TRBD2. Germline V lookup: CDR1 SNHLY, CDR2 FYNNEI. This CDR3 spans 15 amino acids. The trim removed 6 bases at V and 5 bases at J, leaving 8 bases unmatched. The CDR3 DNA follows: TGTGCCAGCAGCCATGTGCGGGGGGGCAACAATGAGCAGTTCTTC. Amino acid sequence: CASSHVRGGNNEQFF.

This chain joins TRBV27 and TRBJ2-3, with D hard to call. The CDR3 totals 14 residues. Germline loops: CDR1 MNHEY, CDR2 SMNVEV (reference sequence). V was clipped by 5 bases and J by 4 bases, with 13 bases between them. CDR3 bases: TGTGCCAGCAGTCCCCTGTCCAGCCCAGATACGCAGTATTTT. Translated, it gives CASSPLSSPDTQYF.

The chain has TRBV21-1 and TRBJ1-4. TRBV21-1 represents a pseudogene. This CDR3 has 17 amino acids. The CDR3 sequence is CASSNPVKGGTNEKLFF. CDR3 DNA: TGTGCCAGCAGCAATCCCGTAAAGGGAGGAACTAATGAAAAACTGTTTTTT.

The chain uses TRBV2 and TRBJ1-2; 8 bases fit TRBD1. V dropped 7 bases and J dropped 5; count of bases not matched to a gene: 6. Germline lookup yields CDR1 SNHLY and CDR2 FYNNEI. This CDR3 has 13 amino acids. This chain's CDR3 is CASIEGTGYGYTF. As DNA, the CDR3 is TGTGCCAGCATCGAGGGGACAGGTTATGGCTACACCTTC.

This clonotype was counted a few times. The CDR3 DNA reads TGTGCCAGCAGCTTCGCTAATGAAGCTTTCTTT. This gives the protein CASSFANEAFF. The chain employs TRBV7-9 and TRBJ1-1; D unclear. This CDR3 spans 11 amino acids. V was shortened by 3 bases and J by 7 bases, with 6 bases between the two germline ends. Germline CDR1 SEHNR, CDR2 FQNEAQ (reference sequence). Drawing the rest from reference TRBV7-9 and TRBJ1-1, the complete variable domain is DTGVSQNPRHKITKRGQNVTFRCDPISEHNRLYWYRQTLGQGPEFLTYFQNEAQLEKSRLLSDRFSAERPKGSFSTLEIQRTEQGDSAMYLCASSFANEAFFGQGTRLTVV.

This clonotype was recorded once. The rearrangement uses TRBV20-1 and TRBJ2-3; D gene unclear. The V gene lost 7 bases and the J gene lost 2 bases, with 13 bases spanning the gap. Germline V gives CDR1 DFQATT, CDR2 SNEGSKA (reference sequence). The CDR3 has 13 amino acids. This CDR3 reads CSGVDGPTDTQYF. The CDR3 nucleotides read TGCAGTGGGGTAGATGGGCCCACAGATACGCAGTATTTT.

This chain joins TRBV20-1 and TRBJ2-6; maybe TRBD1 (6 bases). V was shortened by 3 bases and J by 0 bases, with 18 bases between the two germline ends. Per the germline V gene, CDR1 is DFQATT and CDR2 is SNEGSKA (reference sequence). The CDR3 totals 18 residues. The CDR3 region is CSARDSRFLSSGANVLTF. In DNA, the CDR3 is TGCAGTGCTAGGGACAGCCGCTTCTTATCCTCTGGGGCCAACGTCCTGACTTTC.

The CDR3 DNA follows: TGTGCCAGCGCCGGGGAGCTGTTTTTT. It specifies CASAGELFF. This chain uses TRBV11-1 with TRBJ2-2; D is unclear. There are 9 residues in the CDR3. The V gene's germline CDR1 is SGHAT and CDR2 FQDESV (reference sequence). V shed 8 bases and J shed 6 bases, with 1 base lying between them.

The chain has TRBV3-1 and TRBJ2-1, with TRBD2 matching 10 bases. Germline-derived CDR1 and CDR2 are LGHDT and YNNKEL (reference sequence). After removal of 4 bases from V and 6 bases from J, the junction contained 6 bases not matched to a gene. There are 15 residues in the CDR3. The CDR3 loop reads CASSLSGGALNEQFF. Here the CDR3 DNA reads TGTGCCAGCAGCCTGAGCGGGGGGGCCCTCAATGAGCAGTTCTTC.

This clonotype was seen only a few times. In nucleotides, the CDR3 is TGCAGTGCTTCCGGGACTCTAGACTACGAGCAGTACTTC. This sequence encodes CSASGTLDYEQYF. The rearrangement links TRBV20-1 to TRBJ2-7; D might be TRBD2 (6 bases). The CDR3 totals 13 residues. The germline V and J ends were trimmed by 5 bases and 3 bases, with 14 bases remaining between them. The germline CDR1 and CDR2 sequences are DFQATT and SNEGSKA (reference sequence).

This chain joins TRBV6-5 and TRBJ2-3; D remains ambiguous. The CDR3 is 15 residues long. V lost 5 bases and J 0 bases, leaving 12 bases between the germline ends. Germline CDR1 MNHEY, CDR2 SVGAGI. The CDR3: CASSTRLPSTDTQYF. Here the CDR3 DNA reads TGTGCCAGCAGTACGCGACTCCCTAGCACAGATACGCAGTATTTT.

This clonotype was recorded at least ten times. The chain has TRBV6-6 and TRBJ1-5; 8 bases fit TRBD1. Germline loops: CDR1 MNHNY, CDR2 SVGAGI (reference sequence). CDR3 size: 16 residues. V lost 2 bases to trimming and J lost 7 bases; unmatched junction nucleotides: 10. The DNA for the CDR3 is TGTGCCAGCAGTTACGGGGCAGGGGGCGAAGGACAGCCCCAGCATTTT. Encoded protein: CASSYGAGGEGQPQHF.

As for this clonotype: Being one base from a much bigger clone, this may be a read error. This chain connects TRBV7-3 to TRBJ2-6; 13 positions agree with TRBD2. Trimming took 4 bases from V and 4 from J; bases not matched to a gene: 10. This CDR3 is 19 amino acids long. Germline V CDR1 and CDR2: SGHTA, FQGTGA. CDR3 protein: CASSSRPGLAGVGANVLTF. DNA of the CDR3: TGTGCCAGCAGCTCTAGGCCTGGACTAGCGGGGGTCGGGGCCAACGTCCTGACTTTC.